Shown below are 14 T cell receptor beta chains from a single sample sequenced in a study of cytomegalovirus exposure and HLA in healthy donors. The study ran its PCR with 60 Vbeta and 13 Jbeta primers. The method was immunoSEQ multiplex PCR; TCRdb's version includes in-frame clones alone and lacks a portion of them. The sample has some 98,000 clones, approximately 9% seen once. Specimen: PBMCs. The receptors stem from a man between 50 and 59 years old in good health and CMV-seropositive.

V usage is TRBV29-1 and J usage is TRBJ1-2; the D gene is possibly TRBD1 (5 bases). The CDR3 runs to 14 residues. Trimming cost V 6 bases and J 8 bases, with 22 bases left between them. The germline gives CDR1 SQVTM, CDR2 ANQGSEA. The DNA for the CDR3 is TGCAGCGTCCACCCCGGAGGGGCGGAAGAGGGCTACACCTTC. Translation gives CSVHPGGAEEGYTF.

The J gene is TRBJ1-1, the V gene TRBV30; TRBD1 is a possible D gene (5 bases). The V gene's germline CDR1 is GTSNPN and CDR2 SVGIG (reference sequence). The CDR3 contains 14 residues. The V end was cut by 0 bases, the J end by 1 base, with 9 bases between. The chain's CDR3 is CAWSVAGRNTEAFF. CDR3 sequence (DNA): TGTGCCTGGAGTGTAGCGGGGCGGAACACTGAAGCTTTCTTT. The variable domain in full, with the rest retrieved from reference TRBV30 and TRBJ1-1, is SQTIHQWPATLVQPVGSPLSLECTVEGTSNPNLYWYRQAAGRGLQLLFYSVGIGQISSEVPQNLSASRPQDRQFILSSKKLLLSDSGFYLCAWSVAGRNTEAFFGQGTRLTVV.

The chain employs TRBV19 and TRBJ1-5; D possibly corresponds to TRBD1 (6 bases). The CDR3 length is 14 residues. In germline, CDR1 is LNHDA, CDR2 SQIVND (reference sequence). Between the trimmed V and J ends, which lost 3 bases and 7 bases, there was a span of 13 bases. CDR3 coding DNA: TGTGCCAGTAGTATTGGGGGCGGGGGGCAGCCCCAGCATTTT. Protein: CASSIGGGGQPQHF.

A few counts support this clone. This chain links TRBV10-3 with TRBJ2-2, with a possible D match to TRBD1 (5 bases). In germline, CDR1 is ENHRY, CDR2 SYGVKD. V was cut by 6 bases and J by 0 bases, with 14 bases left in between. This CDR3 is 16 amino acids long. CDR3 DNA: TGTGCCATCAGCAAGGGGCCCAACGCGAACACCGGGGAGCTGTTTTTT. Translated: CAISKGPNANTGELFF.

This clone showed up just a few times. The V and J genes are TRBV12-5 and TRBJ2-7; possible D gene TRBD1, 5 bases. V shed 8 bases and J shed 2 bases, with 13 bases lying between them. Germline assignment: CDR1 LGHNT and CDR2 FRNRAP. CDR3 length: 13 residues. The CDR3, as DNA: TGTGCTAGTATGACCCTAGGGGCCTACGAGCAGTACTTC. As protein: CASMTLGAYEQYF.

About this clone itself: One end of the junction is discordant with germline, which a read error may explain. The sample holds other DNA sequences that translate to the same CDR3. The V gene is TRBV15, the J gene TRBJ1-2, with no clear D. The CDR3 totals 13 residues. CDR1 and CDR2 from the germline V gene are LNHNV and YYDKDF (reference sequence). CDR3 in amino acids: CATSRDREYGYTF. The DNA of the CDR3 is TGTGCCACAAGCAGAGATCGGGAGTATGGCTACACCTTC.

The sample holds a few counts of this clone. V gene TRBV7-2 combines with J gene TRBJ2-7; 7 bases agree with TRBD1. Germline V lookup: CDR1 SGHTA, CDR2 FQGNSA. The CDR3 consists of 13 residues. The V gene end was trimmed by 5 bases and the J gene end by 2 bases; junction bases not matched to a gene: 3. The DNA for the CDR3 is TGTGCCAGCAGCATGGGACAGCCCTACGAGCAGTACTTC. It encodes CASSMGQPYEQYF.

This sequence joins TRBV19 and TRBJ1-2; possibly TRBD1 for D (5 bases). The CDR3 consists of 12 residues. V lost 5 bases, J lost 9 bases, and 13 bases lay in between. Per germline, CDR1 LNHDA and CDR2 SQIVND (reference sequence). The CDR3 here is CASSPRDLRYTF. As DNA, the CDR3 is TGTGCCAGTAGTCCCCGGGACTTACGCTACACCTTC.

This clone has more than one count but fewer than ten. Since the CDR3 does not end with the conserved phenylalanine or tryptophan, this likely comes from a read error. V is TRBV29-1 and J is TRBJ1-1; D perhaps matches TRBD1 (6 bases). V was clipped by 4 bases and J by 5 bases, with 11 bases between them. CDR3 length: 12 amino acids. Germline lookup yields CDR1 SQVTM and CDR2 ANQGSEA. The CDR3: CSVARGKTEAFL. The CDR3 DNA sequence: TGCAGCGTTGCTAGGGGGAAAACTGAAGCTTTCTTG.

This clone was counted only a few times. The J gene is TRBJ1-2, the V gene TRBV13, with 12 bases aligning to TRBD1. CDR1 and CDR2 (germline): PRHDT, FYEKMQ (reference sequence). Unmatched junction bases numbered 5, after V lost 5 bases and J lost 4 bases. The CDR3 is 15 residues long. In nucleotides, the CDR3 is TGTGCCAGCAGCACGGGGACAGGGGGCTTCTATGGCTACACCTTC. This gives the protein CASSTGTGGFYGYTF.

This clone turned up a few times. The gene calls are TRBV10-2 and TRBJ1-1; a weak D match, TRBD1 (6 bases). From germline, CDR1 is WSHSY and CDR2 SAAADI. CDR3 length equals 14 residues. Trimming removed 10 bases from V and 1 base from J, with 16 bases in between. Written as DNA, the CDR3 is TGCGCCACCGGGGGGCAGGGGAGGAACACTGAAGCTTTCTTT. Its protein is CATGGQGRNTEAFF.

This clone was observed a few times. This chain uses TRBV5-1 with TRBJ1-4, with unresolved D. The CDR3 length is 15 residues. Germline assignment: CDR1 SGHRS and CDR2 YFSETQ. V lost 4 bases to trimming and J lost 0 bases, with 10 bases between them. DNA for the CDR3: TGCGCCAGCAGCCCCGAGGGTGCAACTAATGAAAAACTGTTTTTT. The encoded protein is CASSPEGATNEKLFF.

This clone came up a few times. The V call is TRBV25-1, the J call TRBJ2-1; D remains ambiguous. From germline, CDR1 is MGHDK and CDR2 SYGVNS. The CDR3 runs to 13 residues. Trimming cost V 5 bases and J 3 bases, with 8 bases left between them. The CDR3 nucleotides read TGTGCCAGCAGTCGGTACTACTACAATGAGCAGTTCTTC. Amino acids: CASSRYYYNEQFF. Using reference TRBV25-1 and TRBJ2-1 for the parts outside the CDR3, the full variable domain is EADIYQTPRYLVIGTGKKITLECSQTMGHDKMYWYQQDPGMELHLIHYSYGVNSTEKGDLSSESTVSRIRTEHFPLTLESARPSHTSQYLCASSRYYYNEQFFGPGTRLTVL.

There are a few counts of this clone. The chain combines TRBV15 with TRBJ2-3, with TRBD2 identical over 7 bases. The CDR3 has 16 residues. Germline lookup yields CDR1 LNHNV and CDR2 YYDKDF (reference sequence). V dropped 1 base and J dropped 4; count of bases not matched to a gene: 8. CDR3 bases: TGTGCCACCAGCAGAGCTAGCGGTCCCGCGGCAGATACGCAGTATTTT. Residues: CATSRASGPAADTQYF.